The 21 T cell receptor beta chains below come from one sample, sequenced in a study of CD8+ T cells in alopecia areata. Described treatment: oral pan-JAK inhibitor, 5-10 mg twice daily. RNA was extracted and reverse transcribed into cDNA as the sequencing template. Using immunoSEQ multiplex PCR, the repertoire was profiled, and TCRdb retains in-frame clones only, with some absent. This table holds around 190,000 clones, 60% to 70% found once. Sequencing used CD4+ T cells sorted from blood, obtained at week 4, from a patient treated with tofacitinib. All receptors derive from a human donor with alopecia areata.

This chain uses TRBV28 with TRBJ2-2, with D possibly TRBD2 on 7 matching bases. This CDR3 region has 17 residues. The V end lost 5 bases, the J end lost 4 bases, and 20 bases lay between the germline ends. Germline lookup yields CDR1 MDHEN and CDR2 SYDVKM. CDR3 DNA sequence: TGTGCCAGCAGTCTAGGCCGGGGGGCGCCGGGCACCGGGGAGCTGTTTTTT. This encodes CASSLGRGAPGTGELFF.

This clone has just one count. The V and J genes are TRBV2 and TRBJ1-2; maybe TRBD1 (6 bases). Trimming cost V 7 bases and J 8 bases, with 17 bases left between them. This CDR3 has 13 amino acids. Germline V gene sequence: CDR1 SNHLY, CDR2 FYNNEI. The CDR3 sequence: CASNQDRSRGYTF. CDR3 sequence (DNA): TGTGCCAGCAATCAGGACAGAAGTCGCGGCTACACCTTC.

The rearrangement uses TRBV9 and TRBJ1-2; D not certain. Germline CDR1 reads SGDLS; CDR2 reads YYNGEE. V was pared by 4 bases and J by 5 bases, with 18 bases between. This CDR3 has 15 amino acids. For the CDR3, the DNA is TGTGCCAGCAGCCCGAGTGGGGATTCGGAGTATGGCTACACCTTC. Amino acid sequence: CASSPSGDSEYGYTF.

Points on this clone: One end of the junction fails to match germline, which may point to a read error. The chain recombines TRBV10-3 with TRBJ2-2, with D perhaps TRBD2 (5 bases). The CDR3 is 15 residues long. Germline CDR1 ENHRY, CDR2 SYGVKD. CDR3 sequence reads: CAICDPSQNTGELFF. Written as DNA, the CDR3 is TGTGCCATCTGTGATCCTAGCCAGAACACCGGGGAGCTGTTTTTT.

This clone was seen more than once but under ten times. J is TRBJ2-5 and V is TRBV29-1; D uncertain. Trimming pared 3 bases from V and 6 bases from J, leaving 8 bases between. From germline, CDR1 is SQVTM and CDR2 ANQGSEA. The CDR3 consists of 11 residues. The CDR3 region has the DNA TGCAGCGTTGACATCGATCAGACCCAGTACTTC. This sequence encodes CSVDIDQTQYF. Full variable domain (remainder filled in from reference TRBV29-1 and TRBJ2-5): SAVISQKPSRDICQRGTSLTIQCQVDSQVTMMFWYRQQPGQSLTLIATANQGSEATYESGFVIDKFPISRPNLTFSTLTVSNMSPEDSSIYLCSVDIDQTQYFGPGTRLLVL.

The CDR3 reads CAISERQDEQYF. As DNA, the CDR3 is TGTGCCATCAGTGAGCGGCAGGACGAGCAGTACTTC. The chain carries TRBV10-3 and TRBJ2-7; no reliable D call. This CDR3 region has 12 residues. V shed 2 bases and J shed 5 bases, with 7 bases lying between them. Germline V gene lookup returns CDR1 ENHRY and CDR2 SYGVKD.

This clone occurred a few times. The chain is built from TRBV4-2 and TRBJ2-7; 7 nucleotides agree with TRBD1. Germline V gene sequence: CDR1 LGHNA, CDR2 YNFKEQ. CDR3 length: 15 amino acids. V was clipped by 2 bases and J by 2 bases; unmatched bases: 6. The CDR3 nucleotides are TGTGCCAGCAGCCAAACGACAGGGTACCCCTACGAGCAGTACTTC. It translates to CASSQTTGYPYEQYF.

The chain is built from TRBV4-1 and TRBJ2-7, with D hard to call. V lost 2 bases and J lost 3, with 14 bases in between. Germline V gene data show CDR1 as MGHRA and CDR2 as YSYEKL. There are 15 residues in the CDR3. As DNA, the CDR3 is TGCGCCAGCAGCCAATCGACGAACGGAGACTACGAGCAGTACTTC. This gives the protein CASSQSTNGDYEQYF.

This rearrangement joins TRBV28 to TRBJ2-5, with 8 bases aligning to TRBD2. Germline CDR1 MDHEN, CDR2 SYDVKM. The ends lost 5 bases at V and 4 bases at J; junction bases unmatched: 9. The CDR3 consists of 15 residues. The DNA for the CDR3 is TGTGCCAGCAGTCTAACCCCCAGCGGGAGAGAGACCCAGTACTTC. This sequence encodes CASSLTPSGRETQYF.

The gene calls are TRBV5-1 and TRBJ1-4; 7 nucleotides line up with TRBD1. This CDR3 comprises 14 residues. The V gene's germline CDR1 is SGHRS and CDR2 YFSETQ. Losses at the gene ends were 0 bases for V and 6 bases for J; bases not matched to a gene: 2. The CDR3 reads CASSLGTGYEKLFF. The CDR3 DNA reads TGCGCCAGCAGCTTGGGGACAGGATATGAAAAACTGTTTTTT. Full variable domain (missing parts from reference TRBV5-1 and TRBJ1-4): KAGVTQTPRYLIKTRGQQVTLSCSPISGHRSVSWYQQTPGQGLQFLFEYFSETQRNKGNFPGRFSGRQFSNSRSEMNVSTLELGDSALYLCASSLGTGYEKLFFGSGTQLSVL.

This chain joins TRBV29-1 and TRBJ1-2, with 7 bases that match TRBD1. Looked up from germline, CDR1 is SQVTM and CDR2 is ANQGSEA. Germline trimming cut 5 bases from V and 4 bases from J; bases unmatched to any gene: 4. This CDR3 contains 12 residues. DNA of the CDR3: TGCAGCGTTTTGGGACAGTCCTATGGCTACACCTTC. Translation gives CSVLGQSYGYTF.

This clone was counted between two and nine times. The gene calls are TRBV29-1 and TRBJ2-5; 10 positions agree with TRBD2. V shed 3 bases, J shed 1 base, and the junction held 2 bases outside the gene matches. Germline CDR1 is SQVTM and CDR2 is ANQGSEA. CDR3 length equals 14 residues. CDR3: CSVDSGRGQETQYF. The CDR3 DNA follows: TGCAGCGTTGACAGCGGGAGGGGCCAAGAGACCCAGTACTTC.

V gene TRBV28 combines with J gene TRBJ1-4; TRBD1 agrees at 7 bases. The V gene end was trimmed by 6 bases and the J gene end by 8 bases; junction bases not matched to a gene: 6. Germline V gene data show CDR1 as MDHEN and CDR2 as SYDVKM. This CDR3 contains 13 residues. This chain's CDR3 is CASRRDSREKLFF. The CDR3, as DNA: TGTGCCAGCAGACGGGACAGTCGGGAAAAACTGTTTTTT.

The chain has TRBV6-5 and TRBJ2-7; no reliable D call. The CDR3 runs to 15 residues. Trimming took 7 bases from V and 0 from J, leaving 16 bases between them. Germline V gene lookup returns CDR1 MNHEY and CDR2 SVGAGI. The CDR3 reads CASTSRIGSSYEQYF. CDR3 nucleotides: TGTGCCAGCACCTCGCGAATCGGTAGCTCCTACGAGCAGTACTTC.

This chain links TRBV4-1 with TRBJ2-7, with D possibly being TRBD2 (5 bases). V dropped 1 base and J dropped 6 bases, with 10 bases sitting between them. This CDR3 is built from 13 residues. CDR1 MGHRA and CDR2 YSYEKL come from the germline V gene. The CDR3 loop reads CASSQASSPEQYF. The CDR3 nucleotides read TGCGCCAGCAGCCAAGCATCTAGCCCCGAGCAGTACTTC.

The genes are TRBV30 and TRBJ2-4, with 8 bases fitting TRBD1. The J segment lost 6 bases and the V segment lost 7 bases, leaving 8 bases of the junction unmatched. This CDR3 has 13 amino acids. CDR1 and CDR2 from the germline V gene are GTSNPN and SVGIG (reference sequence). CDR3 nucleotides: TGTGCCTCCTCAGGGGGCTGGGGAAACATTCAGTACTTC. Translated, it gives CASSGGWGNIQYF. Full variable domain (missing parts from reference TRBV30 and TRBJ2-4): SQTIHQWPATLVQPVGSPLSLECTVEGTSNPNLYWYRQAAGRGLQLLFYSVGIGQISSEVPQNLSASRPQDRQFILSSKKLLLSDSGFYLCASSGGWGNIQYFGAGTRLSVL.

This rearrangement joins TRBV6-5 to TRBJ2-2; no clear D. V was trimmed by 9 bases and J by 5 bases, leaving 13 bases between them. Germline CDR1 MNHEY, CDR2 SVGAGI. The CDR3 length is 13 residues. CDR3 bases: TGTGCCAGTGGTTTGCGCCAAACCGGGGAGCTGTTTTTT. It specifies CASGLRQTGELFF.

The chain recombines TRBV13 with TRBJ2-7; D is unclear. CDR3 length: 13 residues. Looked up from germline, CDR1 is PRHDT and CDR2 is FYEKMQ (reference sequence). The V and J ends lost 4 bases and 1 base respectively, with 8 bases between them. CDR3 amino acids: CASSSRPSYEQYF. The DNA of the CDR3 is TGTGCCAGCAGCTCAAGGCCGTCCTACGAGCAGTACTTC.

CDR3 nucleotides: TGTGCCAGCAGCTTAGGAGTACAGGGTCGATACGAGCAGTACTTC. It specifies CASSLGVQGRYEQYF. The genes are TRBV7-9 and TRBJ2-7; possibly TRBD1 for D (6 bases). CDR3 length: 15 residues. The germline CDR1 and CDR2 sequences are SEHNR and FQNEAQ (reference sequence). V gave up 1 base and J gave up 4 bases, with 14 bases separating them.

This chain connects TRBV28 to TRBJ1-5; a weak D match, TRBD1 (5 bases). The germline CDR1 and CDR2 sequences are MDHEN and SYDVKM. V was clipped by 7 bases and J by 2 bases, with 21 bases between them. The CDR3 covers 17 residues. CDR3 in amino acids: CASIPGGPVRGNQPQHF. The CDR3 nucleotides read TGTGCCAGCATCCCCGGGGGTCCAGTTCGTGGCAATCAGCCCCAGCATTTT.

Worth noting for this clone: The same CDR3 can be traced to other DNA sequences in this sample. The chain carries TRBV29-1 and TRBJ2-7; D remains unclear. V was trimmed by 5 bases and J by 5 bases, leaving 10 bases between them. Germline CDR1 reads SQVTM; CDR2 reads ANQGSEA. CDR3 length equals 11 residues. CDR3 sequence (DNA): TGCAGCGTTCTGACTGGCCACGAGCAGTACTTC. It encodes CSVLTGHEQYF.